The clone carrying this TCR beta chain was seen a few times. These data originate in a study of cytomegalovirus exposure and HLA in healthy donors. Losses at the gene ends were 5 bases for V and 5 bases for J; bases not matched to a gene: 11. CDR3 size: 18 residues. Germline values: CDR1 LNHDA, CDR2 SQIVND (reference sequence). The PCR made use of 60 Vbeta and 13 Jbeta primers. Using immunoSEQ multiplex PCR, the repertoire was profiled, and TCRdb retains in-frame clones only, with some absent. The sample records 100,000 to 150,000 clones, 15% to 20% being singletons. Sequencing used PBMCs. The chain is built from TRBV19 and TRBJ2-3; 15 positions agree with TRBD2. This receptor was identified in a female donor in good health and CMV-seropositive. CDR3 in amino acids: CASSGTSGGYFVRDTQYF. CDR3 DNA: TGTGCCAGTAGTGGGACTAGCGGGGGGTACTTCGTCAGAGATACGCAGTATTTT.